This T cell receptor beta chain was recorded in a study of cytomegalovirus exposure and HLA in healthy donors. CDR1 and CDR2 (germline): MNHNS, SASEGT. This CDR3 comprises 15 residues. Trimming removed 0 bases from V and 3 bases from J, with 12 bases in between. Profiled with immunoSEQ multiplex PCR; TCRdb holds only in-frame clones, not every one. The sample includes some 250,000 clones, approximately 86% of them seen just once. The chain joins TRBV6-1 to TRBJ2-7, with no clear D. The origin of this receptor is a woman in her twenties or thirties in good health and CMV-seropositive. The material sequenced was PBMCs. This CDR3 is CASSEALGNNYEQYF. CDR3 in DNA: TGTGCCAGCAGTGAAGCGCTTGGCAATAACTACGAGCAGTACTTC.